The following is a TCR beta chain sequence with its context. This CDR3 is 17 amino acids long. The J segment lost 6 bases and the V segment lost 1 base, leaving 13 bases of the junction unmatched. Germline loops: CDR1 SGHNT, CDR2 YENEEA. This sample is part of a study of control samples from healthy donors and cancer patients. Using immunoSEQ multiplex PCR, the repertoire was profiled, and TCRdb retains in-frame clones only, with some absent. This table holds fewer than 300,000 clones, more than 65% found once. This receptor was identified in a woman aged 55-69 years with lung cancer. Sample: PBMCs. The chain has TRBV11-3 and TRBJ2-3; 7 positions match TRBD2. The CDR3 sequence is CASSLVRRGGSRDTQYF. The DNA for the CDR3 is TGTGCCAGCAGCTTAGTGAGGAGGGGCGGGAGTCGCGATACGCAGTATTTT.